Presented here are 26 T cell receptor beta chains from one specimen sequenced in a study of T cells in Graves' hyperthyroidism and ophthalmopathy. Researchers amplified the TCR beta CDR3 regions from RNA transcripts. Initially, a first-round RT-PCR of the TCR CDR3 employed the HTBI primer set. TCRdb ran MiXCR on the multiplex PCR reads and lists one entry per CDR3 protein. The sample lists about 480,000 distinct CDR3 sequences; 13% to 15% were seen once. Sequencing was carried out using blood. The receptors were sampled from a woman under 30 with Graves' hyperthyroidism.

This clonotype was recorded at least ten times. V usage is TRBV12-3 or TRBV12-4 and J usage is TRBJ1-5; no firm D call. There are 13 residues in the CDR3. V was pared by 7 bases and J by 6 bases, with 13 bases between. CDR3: CASTHTEIQPQHF. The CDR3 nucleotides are TGTGCCAGCACCCACACGGAAATTCAGCCCCAGCATTTT.

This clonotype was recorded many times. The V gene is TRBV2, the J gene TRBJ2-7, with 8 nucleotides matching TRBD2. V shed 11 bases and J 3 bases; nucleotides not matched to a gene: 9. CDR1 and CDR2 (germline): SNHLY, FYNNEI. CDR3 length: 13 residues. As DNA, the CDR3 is TGTGCCTCCTCGGGGGGGGCGAGCTACGAGCAGTACTTC. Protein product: CASSGGASYEQYF.

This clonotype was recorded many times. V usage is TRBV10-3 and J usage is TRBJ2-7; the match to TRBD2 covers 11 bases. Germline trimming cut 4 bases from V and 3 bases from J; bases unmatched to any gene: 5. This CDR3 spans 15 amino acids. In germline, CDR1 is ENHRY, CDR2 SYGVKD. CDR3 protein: CAISAGTSGRYEQYV. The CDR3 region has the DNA TGTGCCATCAGTGCTGGGACTAGCGGCCGCTACGAGCAGTACGTC.

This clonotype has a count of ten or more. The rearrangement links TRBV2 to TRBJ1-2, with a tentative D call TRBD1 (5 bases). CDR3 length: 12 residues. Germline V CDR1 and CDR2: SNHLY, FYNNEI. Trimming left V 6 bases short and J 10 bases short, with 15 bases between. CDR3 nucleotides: TGTGCCAGCAGGGGGACGGACGAGTACTACACCTTC. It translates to CASRGTDEYYTF.

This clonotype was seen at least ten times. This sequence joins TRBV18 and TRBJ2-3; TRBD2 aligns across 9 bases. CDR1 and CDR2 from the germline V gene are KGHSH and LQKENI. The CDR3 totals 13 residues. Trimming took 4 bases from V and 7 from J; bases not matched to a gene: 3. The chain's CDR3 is CASSRGTSNTQYF. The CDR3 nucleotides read TGTGCCAGCTCACGGGGGACTAGCAATACGCAGTATTTT.

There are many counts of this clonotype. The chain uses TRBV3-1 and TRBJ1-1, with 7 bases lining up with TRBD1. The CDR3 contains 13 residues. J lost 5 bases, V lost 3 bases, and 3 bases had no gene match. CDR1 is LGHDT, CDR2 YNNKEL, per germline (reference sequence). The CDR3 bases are TGTGCCAGCAGCCATCAGGGGGTTACTGAAGCTTTCTTT. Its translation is CASSHQGVTEAFF.

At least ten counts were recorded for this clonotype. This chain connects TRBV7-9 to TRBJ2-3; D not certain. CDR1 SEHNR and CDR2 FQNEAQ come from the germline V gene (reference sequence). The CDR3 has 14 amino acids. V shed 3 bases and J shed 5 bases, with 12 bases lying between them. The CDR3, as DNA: TGTGCCAGCAGCTTTAGGTTGGATGTAGATACGCAGTATTTT. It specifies CASSFRLDVDTQYF.

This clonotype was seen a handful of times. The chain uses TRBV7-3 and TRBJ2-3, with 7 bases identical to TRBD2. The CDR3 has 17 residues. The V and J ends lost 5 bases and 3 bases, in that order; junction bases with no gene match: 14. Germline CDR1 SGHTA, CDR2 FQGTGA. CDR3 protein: CASSRGKIGGRTDTQYF. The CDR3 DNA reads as TGTGCCAGCAGCAGAGGCAAGATAGGCGGGAGAACAGATACGCAGTATTTT. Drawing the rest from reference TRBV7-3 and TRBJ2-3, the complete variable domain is GAGVSQTPSNKVTEKGKYVELRCDPISGHTALYWYRQSLGQGPEFLIYFQGTGAADDSGLPNDRFFAVRPEGSVSTLKIQRTERGDSAVYLCASSRGKIGGRTDTQYFGPGTRLTVL.

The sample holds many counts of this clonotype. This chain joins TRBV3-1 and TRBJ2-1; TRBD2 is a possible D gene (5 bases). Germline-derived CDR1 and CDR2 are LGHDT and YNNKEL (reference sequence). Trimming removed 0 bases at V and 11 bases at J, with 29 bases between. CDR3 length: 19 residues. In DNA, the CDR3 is TGTGCCAGCAGCCAAGAGGCCCCGACCTACGGACTCACCTTTTTTAAGCAGTTCTTC. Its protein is CASSQEAPTYGLTFFKQFF.

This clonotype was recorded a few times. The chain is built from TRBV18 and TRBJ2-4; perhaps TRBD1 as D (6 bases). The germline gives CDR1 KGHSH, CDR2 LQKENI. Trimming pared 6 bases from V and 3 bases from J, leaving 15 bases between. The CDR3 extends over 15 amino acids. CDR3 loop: CASSPFGDNKNIQYF. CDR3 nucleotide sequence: TGTGCCAGCTCTCCCTTTGGGGACAACAAAAACATTCAGTACTTC.

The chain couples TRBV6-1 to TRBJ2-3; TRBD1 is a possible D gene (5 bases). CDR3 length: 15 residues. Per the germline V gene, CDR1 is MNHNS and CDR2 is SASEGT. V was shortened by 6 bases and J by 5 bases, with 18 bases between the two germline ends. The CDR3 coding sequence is TGTGCCAGCAGCGCCACCCTACCTCAGGGAGATACGCAGTATTTT. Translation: CASSATLPQGDTQYF.

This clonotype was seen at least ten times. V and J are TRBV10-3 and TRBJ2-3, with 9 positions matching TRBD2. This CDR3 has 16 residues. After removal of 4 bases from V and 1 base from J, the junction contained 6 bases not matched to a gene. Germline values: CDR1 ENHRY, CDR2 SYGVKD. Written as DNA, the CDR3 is TGTGCCATCAGTGCCGGACTAGCGATTGGCACAGATACGCAGTATTTT. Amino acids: CAISAGLAIGTDTQYF.

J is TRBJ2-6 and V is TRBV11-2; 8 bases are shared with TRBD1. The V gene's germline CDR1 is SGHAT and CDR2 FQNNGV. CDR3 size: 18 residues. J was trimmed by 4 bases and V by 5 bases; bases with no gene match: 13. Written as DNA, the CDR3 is TGTGCCAGCAGCCCCCGGGGGACAGGTACAAGCGGGGCCAACGTCCTGACTTTC. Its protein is CASSPRGTGTSGANVLTF.

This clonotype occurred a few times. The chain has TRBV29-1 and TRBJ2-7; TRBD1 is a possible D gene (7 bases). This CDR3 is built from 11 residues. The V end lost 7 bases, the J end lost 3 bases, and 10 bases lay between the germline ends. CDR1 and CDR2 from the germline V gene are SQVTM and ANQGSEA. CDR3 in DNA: TGCAGCGGACAGGGAGGCTACGAGCAGTACTTC. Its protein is CSGQGGYEQYF.

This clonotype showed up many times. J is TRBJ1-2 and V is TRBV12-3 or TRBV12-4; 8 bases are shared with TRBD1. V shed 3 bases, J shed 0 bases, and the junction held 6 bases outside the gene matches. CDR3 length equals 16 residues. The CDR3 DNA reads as TGTGCCAGCAGTTTCACAGGGGGACTAGCTAACTATGGCTACACCTTC. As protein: CASSFTGGLANYGYTF.

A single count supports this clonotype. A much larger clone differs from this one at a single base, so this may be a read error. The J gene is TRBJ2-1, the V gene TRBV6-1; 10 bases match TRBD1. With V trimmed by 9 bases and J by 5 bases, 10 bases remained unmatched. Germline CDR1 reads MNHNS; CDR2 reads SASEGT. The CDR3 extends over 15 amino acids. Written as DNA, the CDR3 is TGTGCCAGTAAACCGGGACAGGGGTTCGACAATGAGCAGTTCTTC. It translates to CASKPGQGFDNEQFF.

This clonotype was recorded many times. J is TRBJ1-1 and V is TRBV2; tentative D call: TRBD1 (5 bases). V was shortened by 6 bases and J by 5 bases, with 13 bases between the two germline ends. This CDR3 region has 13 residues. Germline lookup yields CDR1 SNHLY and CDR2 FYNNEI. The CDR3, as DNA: TGTGCCAGCAGCACAAGGAAGGGGACTGAAGCTTTCTTT. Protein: CASSTRKGTEAFF.

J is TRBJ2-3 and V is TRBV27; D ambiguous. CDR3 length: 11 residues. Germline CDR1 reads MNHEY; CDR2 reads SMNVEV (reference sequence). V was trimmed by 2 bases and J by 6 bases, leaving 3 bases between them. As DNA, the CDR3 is TGTGCCAGCAGTTTACACGATACGCAGTATTTT. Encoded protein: CASSLHDTQYF.

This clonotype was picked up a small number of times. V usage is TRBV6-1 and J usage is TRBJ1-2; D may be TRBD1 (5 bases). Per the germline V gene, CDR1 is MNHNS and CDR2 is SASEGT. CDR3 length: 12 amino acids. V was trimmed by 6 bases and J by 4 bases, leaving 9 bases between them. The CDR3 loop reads CASRAGSYGYTF. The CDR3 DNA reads TGTGCCAGCAGAGCAGGGTCCTATGGCTACACCTTC.

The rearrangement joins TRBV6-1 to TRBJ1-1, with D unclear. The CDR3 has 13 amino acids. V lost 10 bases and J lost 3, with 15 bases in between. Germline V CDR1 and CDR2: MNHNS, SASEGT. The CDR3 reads CATARSGDTEAFF. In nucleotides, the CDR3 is TGTGCCACCGCCCGGAGTGGAGACACTGAAGCTTTCTTT.

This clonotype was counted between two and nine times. The CDR3 nucleotides are TGTGCCAGCAGCGTAGGGGGACAGTCTAATTCACCCCTCCACTTT. Its translation is CASSVGGQSNSPLHF. The chain couples TRBV9 to TRBJ1-6; 7 bases line up with TRBD1. J lost 6 bases, V lost 0 bases, and 3 bases had no gene match. Germline assignment: CDR1 SGDLS and CDR2 YYNGEE. The CDR3 spans 15 residues. Complete variable domain (other parts from reference TRBV9 and TRBJ1-6): DSGVTQTPKHLITATGQRVTLRCSPRSGDLSVYWYQQSLDQGLQFLIQYYNGEERAKGNILERFSAQQFPDLHSELNLSSLELGDSALYFCASSVGGQSNSPLHFGNGTRLTVT.

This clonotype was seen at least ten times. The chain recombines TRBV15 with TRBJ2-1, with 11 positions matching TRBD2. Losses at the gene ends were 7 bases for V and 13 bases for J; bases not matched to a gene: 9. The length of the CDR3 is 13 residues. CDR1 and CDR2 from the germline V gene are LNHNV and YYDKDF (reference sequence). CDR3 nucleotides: TGTGCCACCACGGCCGGGACTAGCGGACTTCAGTTCTTC. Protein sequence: CATTAGTSGLQFF.

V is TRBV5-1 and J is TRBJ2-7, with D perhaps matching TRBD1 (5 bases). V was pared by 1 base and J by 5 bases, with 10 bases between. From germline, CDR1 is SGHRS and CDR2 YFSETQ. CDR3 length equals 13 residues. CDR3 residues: CASSLPPTDEQYF. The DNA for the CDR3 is TGCGCCAGCAGCTTGCCCCCGACAGACGAGCAGTACTTC.

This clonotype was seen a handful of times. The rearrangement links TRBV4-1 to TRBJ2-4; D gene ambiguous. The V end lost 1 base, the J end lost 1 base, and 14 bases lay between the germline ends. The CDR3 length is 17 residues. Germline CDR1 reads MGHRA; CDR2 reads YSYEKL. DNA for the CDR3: TGCGCCAGCAGCCAAGGGGCGAGTGCGCTGGCCAAAAACATTCAGTACTTC. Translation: CASSQGASALAKNIQYF.

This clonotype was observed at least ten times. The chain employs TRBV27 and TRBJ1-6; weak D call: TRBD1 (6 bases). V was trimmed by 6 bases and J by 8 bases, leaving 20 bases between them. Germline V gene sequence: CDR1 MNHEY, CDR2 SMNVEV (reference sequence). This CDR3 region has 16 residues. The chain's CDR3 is CASSGLLRGPYSPLHF. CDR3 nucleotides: TGTGCCAGCAGCGGACTCCTCAGGGGCCCGTATTCACCCCTCCACTTT.

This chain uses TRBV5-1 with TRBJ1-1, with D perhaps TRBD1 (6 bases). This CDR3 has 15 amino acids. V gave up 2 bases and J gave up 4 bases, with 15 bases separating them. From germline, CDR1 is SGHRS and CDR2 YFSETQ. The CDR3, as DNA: TGCGCCAGCAGCTTCCGGTTGGGGGCGGCCACTGAAGCTTTCTTT. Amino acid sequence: CASSFRLGAATEAFF.